This T cell receptor beta chain came from a study of response to subunit inactivated influenza vaccine. MiXCR was run by TCRdb on the RT-PCR reads, yielding one entry per CDR3 protein. The profile shows 600,000 to 850,000 distinct CDR3 sequences, 12% to 15% of them singletons. The sequencing used PBMCs from blood, collected 14 days before vaccination. The sequence was obtained from a man between 50 and 59 years old who received an inactivated influenza vaccine.

Here the CDR3 DNA reads TGTGCCTGGAGTGTACAGTGGGGGGCGGTCGGGAGAACCGGGGAGCTGTTTTTT. Translating gives CAWSVQWGAVGRTGELFF. The chain combines TRBV30 with TRBJ2-2, with D perhaps matching TRBD1 or TRBD2 (6 bases each). Germline V gene data show CDR1 as GTSNPN and CDR2 as SVGIG (reference sequence). This CDR3 has 18 amino acids. V lost 0 bases and J lost 5, with 22 bases in between.